The present entry profiles one TCR beta chain with its context. Its antigen is not identified. CDR3 length equals 14 residues. Germline trimming cut 6 bases from V and 5 bases from J; bases unmatched to any gene: 8. Per germline, CDR1 SGHRS and CDR2 YFSETQ. This sample is part of a study of T-cell reconstitution after alpha-beta-depleted transplantation in children. Unique molecular identifiers were incorporated when the TCRbeta library was constructed. TCRdb used MiXCR to reprocess the PCR reads, holding one entry per CDR3 protein. Of more than 200,000 distinct CDR3 sequences listed, around a sixth are singletons. Overall study findings and caveats: Reportedly, roughly two months post-transplant, alpha-beta T cells arose from several hundred expanded graft clones. Certain patients had high TCRbeta diversity at day 60, and it came from recipient T cells and thymic progenitors that survived. Newly produced T cells mostly provided counts and TCRbeta diversity after one year, as hyperexpanded clones declined.

The chain joins TRBV5-1 to TRBJ2-5, with 9 bases fitting TRBD1. The material was PBMCs, mostly from graft donor cells, obtained 360 days after TCRalphabeta/CD19-depleted stem cell transplant. This receptor was taken from a male patient aged 2 to 10 who had a stem cell transplant for acute lymphoblastic leukemia, so the T cells may come from the graft donor. CDR3 in amino acids: CASTMTGGDETQYF. The CDR3 bases are TGCGCCAGCACCATGACAGGGGGAGACGAGACCCAGTACTTC.